This T cell receptor beta chain was identified during a study of graft-versus-host responses after intestinal transplantation (dated by TCRdb to the early 2020s). About the investigation overall: Multivisceral, liver-intestinal, or isolated intestinal transplants were received by the recipients. Every recipient was given anti-thymocyte globulin induction, then maintenance tacrolimus and steroids for two to three years. Bulk TCR-beta CDR3 sequencing was used to track graft-versus-host and host-versus-graft alloreactive T cell clones in the graft, circulation and bone marrow after intestinal transplantation. To identify alloreactive clones, pre-transplant mixed lymphocyte reaction products were sequenced and compared with unstimulated pre-transplant donor and recipient T cells. The cohort enrolled about two dozen intestinal transplant recipients, one of whom was a retransplant, and a few patients without pretransplant specimens were excluded. A peak of at least 4% donor T cells among recipient peripheral blood mononuclear cells was the definition used for donor T cell macrochimerism. Rather than going through the commercial service, samples from a few later patients were sequenced in-house on an Illumina MiSeq and processed with MiXCR.

The time point label, as the study defines it: cells obtained before transplantation from donor or recipient. CD3+CD4+ and CD3+CD8+ populations were FACS-sorted from unstimulated pre-transplant donor and recipient cells taken from spleen or lymph nodes. As for this clone: Its antigen is not yet known. No clone much larger than this one lies a single base away; base qualities are absent.

To prepare the library, the immunoSEQ multiplex PCR assay was applied. For most patients, genomic DNA was isolated with the Qiagen DNeasy Blood and Tissue Kit and sent frozen to Adaptive Biotechnologies for TCR sequencing. For most patients, high-throughput TCR-beta CDR3 sequencing of genomic DNA was performed by Adaptive Biotechnologies. The study's processing was this. Adaptive's ImmunoSEQ software was the source of the TCR sequencing data for roughly 19 patients, while a few other patients were processed with MiXCR and VDJtools. To correct CD4 versus CD8 sorting errors, any sequence found in both subsets at a frequency ratio below 5:1 was removed. CDR3 nucleotide sequences shared between donor and recipient were removed because their origin could not be assigned. At least 2-fold expansion over unstimulated cells and a minimum CFSE-low frequency of 0.002% (template counts) or 0.001% (read counts) were required for clones to be classified as alloreactive. Mappable clones were those detected in sequenced pre-transplant spleen, lymph node, or MLR CFSE-low populations of the donor or recipient. The cumulative frequency of alloreactive clones was calculated as a percentage of all sequences, weighted by copy number. TCRdb limited this immuneACCESS table to in-frame rearrangements with V and J called. A share of clones is missing; checked studies link under half to unresolved V genes, and the rest is unexplained. The V and J calls and clone size were taken over from that table, and D and trimming were inferred from the DNA. The sample records over 90,000 clones, roughly nine tenths of which are singletons. The ten most abundant clones make up 0.5% of the sample.

CDR1 GTSNPN and CDR2 SVGIG were looked up in the germline V gene (reference sequence). The CDR3 sequence holds 14 residues, the cysteine and phenylalanine included. The read is trimmed to its CDR3 DNA, 42 bases read in frame from base 1. A distance of 13 bases separates the germline ends of V and J, which lose 2 bases and 3 bases respectively. Overall results and qualifications from the work: GvH clones were found in recipient bone marrow, and some of the GvH clones appeared earlier in ileal mucosa or blood, which is consistent with an intestinal mucosal origin. High GvH to HvG T cell clonal ratios were observed in the allografts of patients with donor T cell macrochimerism. Early after transplant, peak levels of circulating GvH clones were associated with declines in HvG clones. The relatively low number and heterogeneity of intestinal transplant patients limited the conclusions.

This receptor chain uses TRBV30 and TRBJ1-1; the D gene is perhaps TRBD1, on 5 matching bases. Sample: unstimulated CD8+ T cells sorted from spleen or lymph node cells, taken before intestinal transplant. The receptor was derived from a human donor who received an intestinal transplant. The DNA reads as follows: TGTGCCTGGAGTAGGGACTTATGGGACACTGAAGCTTTCTTT. Its coded protein is CAWSRDLWDTEAFF.